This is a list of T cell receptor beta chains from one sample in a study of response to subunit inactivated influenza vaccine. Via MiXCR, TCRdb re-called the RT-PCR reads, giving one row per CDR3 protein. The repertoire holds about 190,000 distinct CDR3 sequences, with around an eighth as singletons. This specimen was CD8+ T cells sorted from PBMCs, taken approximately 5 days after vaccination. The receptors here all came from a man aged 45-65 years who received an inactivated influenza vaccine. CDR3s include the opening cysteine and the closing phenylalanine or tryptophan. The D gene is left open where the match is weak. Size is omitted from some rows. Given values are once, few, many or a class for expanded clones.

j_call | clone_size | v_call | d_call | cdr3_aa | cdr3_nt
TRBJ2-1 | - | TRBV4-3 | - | CASSQDQGSLYNEQFF | TGCGCCAGCAGCCAAGATCAGGGCAGTTTGTACAATGAGCAGTTCTTC
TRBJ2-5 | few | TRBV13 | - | CASSLRGQIGETQYF | TGTGCCAGCAGCCTTCGGGGGCAGATCGGGGAGACCCAGTACTTC
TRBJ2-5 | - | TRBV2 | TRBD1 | CASSMSGGGQETQYF | TGTGCCAGCAGCATGTCAGGGGGCGGCCAAGAGACCCAGTACTTC
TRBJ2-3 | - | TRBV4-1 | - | CASSQRWGTQYF | TGCGCCAGCAGCCAACGATGGGGTACGCAGTATTTT
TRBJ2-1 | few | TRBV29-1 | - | CSVWTVAYNEQFF | TGCAGCGTCTGGACAGTTGCCTACAATGAGCAGTTCTTC
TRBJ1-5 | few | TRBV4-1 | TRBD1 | CASSQEDRANQPQHF | TGCGCCAGCAGCCAAGAAGACAGGGCAAATCAGCCCCAGCATTTT
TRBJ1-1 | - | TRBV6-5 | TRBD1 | CASSYGEGAGTEAFF | TGTGCCAGCAGTTATGGGGAGGGGGCGGGTACTGAAGCTTTCTTT
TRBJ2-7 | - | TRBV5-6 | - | CASSSPTQANSYEQYF | TGTGCCAGCAGCTCGCCCACACAGGCGAACTCCTACGAGCAGTACTTC
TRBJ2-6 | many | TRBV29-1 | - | CSVEDVGVGANVLTF | TGCAGCGTTGAAGACGTCGGGGTTGGGGCCAACGTCCTGACTTTC
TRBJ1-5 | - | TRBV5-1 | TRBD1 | CASSSGQHNQPQHF | TGCGCCAGCAGCTCGGGACAGCACAATCAGCCCCAGCATTTT
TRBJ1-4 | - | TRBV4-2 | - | CASSQEDTGEHEKLFF | TGTGCCAGCAGCCAAGAGGATACCGGGGAACACGAAAAACTGTTTTTT
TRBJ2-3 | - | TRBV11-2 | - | CASSFLNEGEGPLDTQYF | TGTGCCAGCAGCTTCCTTAATGAGGGGGAGGGCCCGTTAGATACGCAGTATTTT
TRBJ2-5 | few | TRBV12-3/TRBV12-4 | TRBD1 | CASSSTGTGQETQYF | TGTGCCAGCAGTTCAACCGGGACAGGACAAGAGACCCAGTACTTC
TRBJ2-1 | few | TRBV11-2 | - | CASSLVEHEQFF | TGTGCCAGCAGCTTAGTGGAACATGAGCAGTTCTTC
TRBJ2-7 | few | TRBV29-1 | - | CSAMGLADEQYF | TGCAGCGCCATGGGACTCGCTGACGAGCAGTACTTC
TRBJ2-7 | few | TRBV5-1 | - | CASSFSVGSYEQYF | TGCGCCAGCAGCTTTTCGGTCGGGTCCTACGAGCAGTACTTC
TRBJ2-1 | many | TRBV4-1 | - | CASSQSSWQGRMEQFF | TGCGCCAGCAGCCAGAGTTCGTGGCAGGGAAGGATGGAGCAGTTCTTC
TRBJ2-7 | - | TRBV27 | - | CASSFGRVYEQYF | TGTGCCAGCAGTTTTGGGCGGGTCTACGAGCAGTACTTC
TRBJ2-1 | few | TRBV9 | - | CASSALNEQFF | TGTGCCAGCAGCGCCCTAAATGAGCAGTTCTTC
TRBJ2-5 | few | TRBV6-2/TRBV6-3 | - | CASSYLAVRMGETQYF | TGTGCCAGCAGTTATTTGGCCGTCCGGATGGGAGAGACCCAGTACTTC
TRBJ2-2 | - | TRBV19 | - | CASTDRKGDTGELFF | TGTGCCAGTACCGATCGGAAGGGAGACACCGGGGAGCTGTTTTTT
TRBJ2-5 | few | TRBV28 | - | CASSLSAQETQYF | TGTGCCAGCAGTTTATCGGCCCAAGAGACCCAGTACTTC
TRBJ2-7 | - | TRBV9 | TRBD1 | CASSVGSGGEQYF | TGTGCCAGCAGCGTAGGGTCAGGGGGCGAGCAGTACTTC
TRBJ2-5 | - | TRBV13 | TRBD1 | CASSFDGQGETQYF | TGTGCCAGCAGCTTCGATGGACAGGGGGAGACCCAGTACTTC
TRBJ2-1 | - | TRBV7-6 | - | CASSLSFYNEQFF | TGTGCCAGCAGCTTATCGTTTTACAATGAGCAGTTCTTC
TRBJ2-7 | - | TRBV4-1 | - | CASSQEQNAYEQYF | TGCGCCAGCAGCCAAGAGCAGAACGCCTACGAGCAGTACTTC
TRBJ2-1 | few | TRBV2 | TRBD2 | CASSGLGTSGKGNEQFF | TGTGCCAGCAGTGGACTGGGTACTAGCGGGAAAGGCAATGAGCAGTTCTTC
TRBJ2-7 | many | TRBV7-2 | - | CASSLAMLGDEQYF | TGTGCCAGCAGCTTAGCGATGCTCGGGGACGAGCAGTACTTC
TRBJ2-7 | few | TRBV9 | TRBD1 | CASSGQGHEQYF | TGTGCCAGCAGCGGACAGGGCCACGAGCAGTACTTC
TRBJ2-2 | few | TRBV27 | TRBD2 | CASSSAPGGNTGELFF | TGTGCCAGCAGTTCAGCCCCGGGGGGGAACACCGGGGAGCTGTTTTTT
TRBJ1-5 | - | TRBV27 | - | CASSLSGSMIKPQHF | TGTGCCAGCAGTTTAAGTGGGAGCATGATCAAGCCCCAGCATTTT
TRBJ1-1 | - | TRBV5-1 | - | CASRLGGETYPLGKAFF | TGCGCCAGCAGATTAGGCGGGGAGACCTACCCGCTGGGGAAAGCTTTCTTT
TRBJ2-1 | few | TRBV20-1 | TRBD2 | CSASSLADYNEQFF | TGCAGTGCTAGTAGTCTAGCGGATTACAATGAGCAGTTCTTC
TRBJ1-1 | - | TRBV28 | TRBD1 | CASTPMDRVLGTEAFF | TGTGCCAGCACCCCCATGGACAGGGTCTTGGGGACTGAAGCTTTCTTT
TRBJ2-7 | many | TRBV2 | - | CASSSTDYYEQYF | TGTGCCAGCAGTTCCACAGACTACTACGAGCAGTACTTC
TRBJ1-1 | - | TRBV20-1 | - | CSARDLIRGSTEAFF | TGCAGTGCTAGAGACTTAATAAGGGGGAGTACTGAAGCTTTCTTT
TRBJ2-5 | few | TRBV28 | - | CASSLTRGHETQYF | TGTGCCAGCAGTTTAACCAGGGGCCACGAGACCCAGTACTTC
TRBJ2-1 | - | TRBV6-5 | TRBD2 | CASSSVASGSDEQFF | TGTGCCAGCAGTTCAGTTGCTAGCGGGAGCGATGAGCAGTTCTTC
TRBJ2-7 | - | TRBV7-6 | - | CASSLVGETYEQYF | TGTGCCAGCAGCTTAGTGGGCGAGACCTACGAGCAGTACTTC
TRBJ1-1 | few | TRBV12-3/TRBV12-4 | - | CASRQGVTEAFF | TGTGCCAGCAGGCAGGGAGTCACTGAAGCTTTCTTT
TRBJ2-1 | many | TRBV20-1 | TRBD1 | CSAQPLGQGVHNEQFF | TGCAGTGCCCAGCCCCTCGGACAGGGGGTACACAATGAGCAGTTCTTC
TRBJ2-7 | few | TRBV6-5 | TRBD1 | CASSFAGGAAYEQYF | TGTGCCAGCAGTTTCGCAGGGGGCGCCGCCTACGAGCAGTACTTC
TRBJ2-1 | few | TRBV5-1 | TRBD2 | CASSWTSGEYYNEQFF | TGCGCCAGCAGCTGGACTAGCGGAGAATACTACAATGAGCAGTTCTTC
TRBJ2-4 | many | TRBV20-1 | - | CSARDIILAKNIQYF | TGCAGTGCTAGAGATATAATTCTAGCCAAAAACATTCAGTACTTC
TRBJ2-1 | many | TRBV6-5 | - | CASSYSGNEQFF | TGTGCCAGCAGTTACTCCGGTAATGAGCAGTTCTTC
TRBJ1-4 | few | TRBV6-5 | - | CASSYRGVTNEKLFF | TGTGCCAGCAGTTACCGGGGGGTTACTAATGAAAAACTGTTTTTT
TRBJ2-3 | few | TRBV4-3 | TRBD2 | CASTPSGATTDTQYF | TGCGCCAGCACCCCAAGCGGGGCAACCACAGATACGCAGTATTTT
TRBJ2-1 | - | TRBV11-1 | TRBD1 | CASSPGQGVSETYNEQFF | TGTGCCAGCAGCCCGGGACAGGGGGTATCTGAGACCTACAATGAGCAGTTCTTC
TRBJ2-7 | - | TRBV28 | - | CASSFVRGASYEQYF | TGTGCCAGCAGTTTTGTTCGCGGGGCTTCCTACGAGCAGTACTTC